One and the same sample provided the 4 T cell receptor beta chains below, sequenced in a study of T-cell reconstitution after alpha-beta-depleted transplantation in children (dated by TCRdb to the mid-2010s). The library came from PCR. TCRdb lists the instrument as Illumina HiSeq 2500. TCR libraries were prepared with molecular barcoding, using unique molecular identifiers to normalize TCRbeta repertoire quantification. The raw public reads went through TCRdb reprocessing: fastp at Q25, MiXCR clone calling, in-frame beta chains kept. Each entry is one CDR3 protein sequence, shown with its most common DNA and genes. The sample table shows approximately 490,000 distinct CDR3 sequences, and around an eighth are seen once. 5% to 6% of the sample is held by the ten biggest clonotypes. The sample was PBMCs from the stem cell graft donor, taken from the stem cell graft. Every receptor here comes from a human donor who donated a stem cell graft to a child with combined immunodeficiency.

This clonotype has at least ten counts. This chain uses TRBV12-3 or TRBV12-4 with TRBJ2-7, with 11 bases identical to TRBD2. This CDR3 is built from 15 residues. Trimming cost V 4 bases and J 1 base; bases outside gene matches: 3. In DNA form, the CDR3 reads TGTGCCAGCAGTTCTAGGACTAGCGGGTCCTACGAGCAGTACTTC. Translated, it gives CASSSRTSGSYEQYF.

This clonotype was counted a few times. The V and J genes are TRBV25-1 and TRBJ2-7, with a possible D match to TRBD1 (5 bases). V lost 7 bases to trimming and J lost 6 bases, with 19 bases between them. This CDR3 comprises 14 residues. Germline lookup yields CDR1 MGHDK and CDR2 SYGVNS. The CDR3 loop reads CASMSPSQGFEQYF. CDR3 sequence (DNA): TGTGCCAGCATGTCGCCTTCCCAGGGCTTCGAGCAGTACTTC.

J is TRBJ2-7 and V is TRBV10-3, with TRBD1 matching 8 bases. V lost 10 bases to trimming and J lost 2 bases; unmatched junction nucleotides: 7. Germline V lookup: CDR1 ENHRY, CDR2 SYGVKD. The CDR3 loop spans 13 amino acids. CDR3 nucleotides: TGTGCCACCCACCCGACAGGGGCCTACGAGCAGTACTTC. Its protein product is CATHPTGAYEQYF.

This clonotype has a count of ten or more. This rearrangement joins TRBV12-3 or TRBV12-4 to TRBJ2-1, with D tentatively TRBD1 (6 bases). V shed 3 bases and J shed 8 bases, with 14 bases lying between them. This CDR3 has 14 amino acids. The CDR3 sequence: CASSFPAGVYEQFF. The CDR3 DNA is TGTGCCAGCAGTTTCCCGGCAGGGGTCTATGAGCAGTTCTTC.